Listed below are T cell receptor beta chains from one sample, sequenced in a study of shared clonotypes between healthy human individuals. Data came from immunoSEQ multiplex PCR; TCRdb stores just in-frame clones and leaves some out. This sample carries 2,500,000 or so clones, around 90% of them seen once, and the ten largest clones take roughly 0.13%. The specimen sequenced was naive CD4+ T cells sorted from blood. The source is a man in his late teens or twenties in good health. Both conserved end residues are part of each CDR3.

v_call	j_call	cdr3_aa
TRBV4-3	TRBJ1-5	CASSQGYREGQPQHF
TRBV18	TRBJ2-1	CASSPPASGHNEQFF
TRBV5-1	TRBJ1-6	CASSLGGRNSPLHF
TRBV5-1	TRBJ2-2	CASSLVGQRNTGELFF
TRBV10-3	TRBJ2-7	CAIGGQEGVAGEQYF
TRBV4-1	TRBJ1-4	CASSQEYDRYLATNEKLFF
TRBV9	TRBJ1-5	CASSETGFQPQHF
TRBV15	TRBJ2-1	CATSRSSGSYNEQFF
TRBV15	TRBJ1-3	CATSRDWATGDTIYF
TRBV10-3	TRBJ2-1	CAISPSTRGYNEQFF
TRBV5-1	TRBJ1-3	CAGSLSGVLAGNTIYF
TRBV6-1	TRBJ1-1	CASRRGGSEAFF
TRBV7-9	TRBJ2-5	CASSLLYPTGGQETQYF
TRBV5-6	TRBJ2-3	CASSDPANSTDTQYF
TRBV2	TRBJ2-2	CASSKQPTTSRAGELFF
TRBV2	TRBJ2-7	CASSGDRADSYEQYF
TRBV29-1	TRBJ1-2	CSVDWRDSFNYGYTF
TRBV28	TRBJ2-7	CASGAPGHPSYEQYF
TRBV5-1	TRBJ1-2	CASSLANYGYTF
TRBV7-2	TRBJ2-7	CASSPSRDRVYEQYF
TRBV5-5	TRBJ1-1	CASSYGQGLEAFF
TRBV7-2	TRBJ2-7	CASSLDANVAGEQYF
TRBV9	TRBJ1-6	CASSPEGGTVWSPLHF
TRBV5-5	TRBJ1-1	CASSFVSNTEAFF
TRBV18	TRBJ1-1	CASSPILSTEAFF
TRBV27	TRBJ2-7	CASSYRGPSGYEQYF
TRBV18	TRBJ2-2	CASSPPGTGITGELFF
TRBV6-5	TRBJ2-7	CASSYSRQGAGEQYF
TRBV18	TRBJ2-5	CASSPEIQETQYF
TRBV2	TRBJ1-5	CASSEPGTGGPQHF
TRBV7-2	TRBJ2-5	CASKAAQETQYF
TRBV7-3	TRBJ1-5	CASSLDTGAPQHF
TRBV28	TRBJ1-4	CASSLLTGQKFF
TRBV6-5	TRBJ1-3	CASSYYGDGQNTIYF
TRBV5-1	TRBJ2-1	CASSADGGNEQFF
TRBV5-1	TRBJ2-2	CASSIGTGVAGELFF
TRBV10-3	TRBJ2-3	CASHPNLAGAGADTQYF
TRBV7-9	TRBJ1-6	CASSRSSSYNSPLHF
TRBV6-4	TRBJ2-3	CASSDGQVGTQYF
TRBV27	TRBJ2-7	CASSLRAQGLGAYEQYF
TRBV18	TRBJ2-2	CASSPGQYTGELFF
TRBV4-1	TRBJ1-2	CASSQGDRVNYGYTF
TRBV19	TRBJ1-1	CASISEGRVAEAFF
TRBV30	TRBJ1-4	CAWIQQGTGLEKLFF
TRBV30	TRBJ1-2	CAWSVQGFYGYTF
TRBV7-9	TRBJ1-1	CASSVQGMNTEAFF
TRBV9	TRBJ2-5	CASSASGGEVETQYF
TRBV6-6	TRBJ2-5	CASSHRGLARETQYF
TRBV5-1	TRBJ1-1	CASSLETPGTEAFF
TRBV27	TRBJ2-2	CASSSTSTGELFF
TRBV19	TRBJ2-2	CASSIRDGGELFF
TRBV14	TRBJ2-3	CASSQSPLNRDTQYF